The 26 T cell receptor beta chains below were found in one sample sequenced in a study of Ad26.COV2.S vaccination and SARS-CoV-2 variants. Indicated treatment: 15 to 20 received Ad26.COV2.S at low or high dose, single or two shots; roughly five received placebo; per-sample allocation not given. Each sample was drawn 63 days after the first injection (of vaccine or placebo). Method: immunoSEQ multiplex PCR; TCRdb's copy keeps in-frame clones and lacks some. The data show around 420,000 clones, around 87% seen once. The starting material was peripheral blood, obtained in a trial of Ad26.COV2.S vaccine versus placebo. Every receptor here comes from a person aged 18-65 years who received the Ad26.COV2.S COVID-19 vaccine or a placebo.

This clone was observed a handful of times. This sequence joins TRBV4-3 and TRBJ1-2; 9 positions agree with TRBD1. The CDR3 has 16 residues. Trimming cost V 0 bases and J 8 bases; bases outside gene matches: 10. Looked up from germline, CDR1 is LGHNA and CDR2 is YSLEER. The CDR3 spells CASSQDRTGEKKGYTF. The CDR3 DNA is TGCGCCAGCAGCCAAGATCGGACAGGGGAGAAAAAAGGCTACACCTTC.

Here the CDR3 reads CASSDLFIRGIETQYF. The CDR3 DNA reads TGTGCCAGCAGTGACCTATTCATAAGGGGGATAGAGACCCAGTACTTC. The V and J genes are TRBV28 and TRBJ2-5, with D possibly matching TRBD1 (6 bases). The V end lost 5 bases, the J end lost 4 bases, and 20 bases lay between the germline ends. CDR3 length: 16 residues. Germline V CDR1 and CDR2: MDHEN, SYDVKM.

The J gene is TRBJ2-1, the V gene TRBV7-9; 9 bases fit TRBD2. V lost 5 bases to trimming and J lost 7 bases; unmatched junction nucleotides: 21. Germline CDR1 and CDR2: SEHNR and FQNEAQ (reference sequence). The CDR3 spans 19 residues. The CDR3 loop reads CASSPFVVGPAGGMNEQFF. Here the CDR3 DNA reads TGTGCCAGCAGCCCCTTTGTAGTTGGGCCTGCGGGGGGGATGAATGAGCAGTTCTTC.

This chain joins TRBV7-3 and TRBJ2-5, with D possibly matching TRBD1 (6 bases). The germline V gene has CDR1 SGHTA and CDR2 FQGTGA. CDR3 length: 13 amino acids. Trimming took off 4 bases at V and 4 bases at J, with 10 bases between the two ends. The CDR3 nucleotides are TGTGCCAGCAGCTATACAGGGTCAGAGACCCAGTACTTC. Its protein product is CASSYTGSETQYF.

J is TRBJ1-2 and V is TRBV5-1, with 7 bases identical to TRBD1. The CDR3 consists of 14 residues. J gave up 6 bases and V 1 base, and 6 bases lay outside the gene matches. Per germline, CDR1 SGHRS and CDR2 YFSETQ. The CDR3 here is CASSLPGQLDGYTF. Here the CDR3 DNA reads TGCGCCAGCAGCTTGCCGGGACAGCTCGATGGCTACACCTTC.

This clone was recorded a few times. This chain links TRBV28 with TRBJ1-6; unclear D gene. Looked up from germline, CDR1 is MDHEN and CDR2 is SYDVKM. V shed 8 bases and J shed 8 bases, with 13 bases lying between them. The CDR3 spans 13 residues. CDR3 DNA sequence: TGTGCCAGCCAAGGCCGAAGGGATTCACCCCTCCACTTT. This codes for CASQGRRDSPLHF.

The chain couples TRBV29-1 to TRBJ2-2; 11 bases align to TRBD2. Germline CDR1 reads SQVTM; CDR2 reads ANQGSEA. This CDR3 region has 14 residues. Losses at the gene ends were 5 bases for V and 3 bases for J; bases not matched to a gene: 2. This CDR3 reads CSVMGLADTGELFF. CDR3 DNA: TGCAGCGTTATGGGACTAGCGGACACCGGGGAGCTGTTTTTT.

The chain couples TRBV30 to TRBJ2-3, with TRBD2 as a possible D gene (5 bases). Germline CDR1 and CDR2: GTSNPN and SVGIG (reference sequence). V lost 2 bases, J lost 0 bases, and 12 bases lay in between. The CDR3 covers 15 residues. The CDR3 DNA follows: TGTGCCTGGAGTCCGGGAATCCGGAGCACAGATACGCAGTATTTT. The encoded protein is CAWSPGIRSTDTQYF. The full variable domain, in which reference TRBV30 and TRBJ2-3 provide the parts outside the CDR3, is SQTIHQWPATLVQPVGSPLSLECTVEGTSNPNLYWYRQAAGRGLQLLFYSVGIGQISSEVPQNLSASRPQDRQFILSSKKLLLSDSGFYLCAWSPGIRSTDTQYFGPGTRLTVL.

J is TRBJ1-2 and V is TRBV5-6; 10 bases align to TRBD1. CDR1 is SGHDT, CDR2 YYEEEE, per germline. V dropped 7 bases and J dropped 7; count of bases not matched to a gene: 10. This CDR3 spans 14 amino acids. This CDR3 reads CASGWGDRGSGYTF. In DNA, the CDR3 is TGTGCCAGCGGTTGGGGGGACAGGGGTAGTGGCTACACCTTC.

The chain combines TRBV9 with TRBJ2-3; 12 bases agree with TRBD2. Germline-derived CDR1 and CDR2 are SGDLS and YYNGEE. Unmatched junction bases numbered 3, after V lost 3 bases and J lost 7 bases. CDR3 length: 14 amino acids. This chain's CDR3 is CASSGTSGANTQYF. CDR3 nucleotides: TGTGCCAGCAGCGGGACTAGCGGGGCCAATACGCAGTATTTT.

CDR3 region: CASGRDRGIEQYF. The CDR3, as DNA: TGTGCCAGCGGCCGGGACAGGGGTATCGAGCAGTACTTC. V and J are TRBV5-6 and TRBJ2-7, with 10 bases identical to TRBD1. There are 13 residues in the CDR3. Germline V gene data show CDR1 as SGHDT and CDR2 as YYEEEE. Losses at the gene ends were 7 bases for V and 6 bases for J; bases not matched to a gene: 7.

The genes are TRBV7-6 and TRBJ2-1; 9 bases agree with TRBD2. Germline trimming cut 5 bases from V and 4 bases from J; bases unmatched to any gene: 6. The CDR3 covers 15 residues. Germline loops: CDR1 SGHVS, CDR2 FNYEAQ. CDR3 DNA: TGTGCCAGCAGCCCGGGGACTAGCCAGTACAATGAGCAGTTCTTC. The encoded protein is CASSPGTSQYNEQFF.

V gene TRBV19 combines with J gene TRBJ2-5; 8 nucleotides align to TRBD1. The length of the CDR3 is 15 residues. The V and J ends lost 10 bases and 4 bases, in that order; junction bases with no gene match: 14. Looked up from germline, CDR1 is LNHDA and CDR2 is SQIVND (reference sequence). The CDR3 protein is CATTGQGGLGETQYF. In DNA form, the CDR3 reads TGTGCCACCACCGGACAGGGTGGGCTAGGAGAGACCCAGTACTTC.

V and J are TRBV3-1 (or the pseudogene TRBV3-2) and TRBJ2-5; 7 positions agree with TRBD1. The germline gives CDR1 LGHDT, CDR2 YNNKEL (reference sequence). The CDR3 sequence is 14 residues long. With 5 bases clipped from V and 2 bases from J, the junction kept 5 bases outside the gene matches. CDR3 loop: CASSVPGQQETQYF. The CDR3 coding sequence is TGTGCCAGCAGCGTTCCGGGACAGCAAGAGACCCAGTACTTC.

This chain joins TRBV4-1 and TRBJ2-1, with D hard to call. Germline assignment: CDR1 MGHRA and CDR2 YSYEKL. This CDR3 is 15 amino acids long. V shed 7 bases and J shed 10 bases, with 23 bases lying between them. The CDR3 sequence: CASTPSRAPVPEQFF. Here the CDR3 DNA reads TGCGCCAGCACCCCTTCCCGCGCACCAGTTCCCGAGCAGTTCTTC.

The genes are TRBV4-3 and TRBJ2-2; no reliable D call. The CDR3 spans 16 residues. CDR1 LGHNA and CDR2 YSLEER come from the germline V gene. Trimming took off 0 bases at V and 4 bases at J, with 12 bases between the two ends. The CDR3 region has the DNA TGCGCCAGCAGCCAAGATTATATCCGTACCACCGGGGAGCTGTTTTTT. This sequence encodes CASSQDYIRTTGELFF.

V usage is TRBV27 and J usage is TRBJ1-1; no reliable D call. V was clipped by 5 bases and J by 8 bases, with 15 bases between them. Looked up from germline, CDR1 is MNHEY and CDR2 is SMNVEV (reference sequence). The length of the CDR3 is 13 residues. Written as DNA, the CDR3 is TGTGCCAGCAGTAGAACCGGGAGGCGCGAAGCTTTCTTT. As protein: CASSRTGRREAFF.

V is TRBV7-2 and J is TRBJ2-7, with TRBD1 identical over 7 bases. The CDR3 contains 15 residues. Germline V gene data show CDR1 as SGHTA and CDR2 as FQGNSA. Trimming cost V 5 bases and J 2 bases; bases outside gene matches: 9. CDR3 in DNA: TGTGCCAGCAGCCTAGAATCACAGGGGACCTACGAGCAGTACTTC. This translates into CASSLESQGTYEQYF. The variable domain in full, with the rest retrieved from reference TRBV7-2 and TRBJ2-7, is GAGVSQSPSNKVTEKGKDVELRCDPISGHTALYWYRQSLGQGLEFLIYFQGNSAPDKSGLPSDRFSAERTGGSVSTLTIQRTQQEDSAVYLCASSLESQGTYEQYFGPGTRLTVT.

The CDR3 sequence: CAAYGGGLGNSPLHF. For the CDR3, the DNA is TGTGCCGCCTATGGGGGGGGGCTTGGTAATTCACCCCTCCACTTT. This chain links TRBV2 with TRBJ1-6, with D possibly matching TRBD1 (6 bases). Trimming cost V 11 bases and J 6 bases, with 20 bases left between them. Germline values: CDR1 SNHLY, CDR2 FYNNEI. The CDR3 extends over 15 amino acids. The variable domain in full, completed from reference TRBV2 and TRBJ1-6, reads EPEVTQTPSHQVTQMGQEVILRCVPISNHLYFYWYRQILGQKVEFLVSFYNNEISEKSEIFDDQFSVERPDGSNFTLKIRSTKLEDSAMYFCAAYGGGLGNSPLHFGNGTRLTVT.

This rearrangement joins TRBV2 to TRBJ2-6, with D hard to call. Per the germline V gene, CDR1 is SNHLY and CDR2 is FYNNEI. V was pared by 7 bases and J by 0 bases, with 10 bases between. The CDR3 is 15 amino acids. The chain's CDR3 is CASNLGSSGANVLTF. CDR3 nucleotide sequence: TGTGCCAGCAATTTAGGAAGCTCTGGGGCCAACGTCCTGACTTTC.

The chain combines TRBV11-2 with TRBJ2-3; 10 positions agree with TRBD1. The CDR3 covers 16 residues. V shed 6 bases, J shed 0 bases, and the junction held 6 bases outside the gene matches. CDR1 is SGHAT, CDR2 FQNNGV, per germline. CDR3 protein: CASRMTGGPSTDTQYF. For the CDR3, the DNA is TGTGCCAGCAGGATGACAGGGGGCCCGAGCACAGATACGCAGTATTTT.

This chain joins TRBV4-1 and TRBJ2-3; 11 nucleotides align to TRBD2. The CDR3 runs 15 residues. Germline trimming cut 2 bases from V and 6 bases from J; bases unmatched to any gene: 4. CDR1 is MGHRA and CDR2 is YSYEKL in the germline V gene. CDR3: CASSQPSGGWDTQYF. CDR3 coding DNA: TGCGCCAGCAGCCAACCTAGCGGGGGGTGGGATACGCAGTATTTT.

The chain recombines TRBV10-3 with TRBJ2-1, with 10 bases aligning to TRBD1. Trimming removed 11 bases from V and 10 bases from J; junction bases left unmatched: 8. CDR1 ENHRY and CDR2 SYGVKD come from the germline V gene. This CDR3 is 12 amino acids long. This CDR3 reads CASATGGREQFF. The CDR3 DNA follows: TGTGCCTCGGCGACAGGGGGCCGGGAGCAGTTCTTC.

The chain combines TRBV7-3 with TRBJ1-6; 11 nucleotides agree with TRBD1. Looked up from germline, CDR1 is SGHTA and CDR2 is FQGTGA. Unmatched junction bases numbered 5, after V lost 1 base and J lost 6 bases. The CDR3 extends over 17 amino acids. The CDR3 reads CASSLSGTGGTNSPLHF. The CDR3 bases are TGTGCCAGCAGCTTAAGCGGGACAGGGGGAACTAATTCACCCCTCCACTTT.

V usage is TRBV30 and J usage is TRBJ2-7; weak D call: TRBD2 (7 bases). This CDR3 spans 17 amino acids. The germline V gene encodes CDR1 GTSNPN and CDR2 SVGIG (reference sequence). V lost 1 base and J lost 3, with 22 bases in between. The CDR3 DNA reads TGTGCCTGGAGTGCCCCCTCCGGGGGGCGCAGGGGCTACGAGCAGTACTTC. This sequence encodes CAWSAPSGGRRGYEQYF.

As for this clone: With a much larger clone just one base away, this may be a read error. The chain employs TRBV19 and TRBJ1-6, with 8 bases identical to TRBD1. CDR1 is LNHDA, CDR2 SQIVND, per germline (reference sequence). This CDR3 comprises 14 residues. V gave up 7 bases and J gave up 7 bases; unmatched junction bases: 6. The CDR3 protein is CASNTQGGNSPLHF. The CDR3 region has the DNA TGTGCCAGTAATACACAGGGGGGAAATTCACCCCTCCACTTT.